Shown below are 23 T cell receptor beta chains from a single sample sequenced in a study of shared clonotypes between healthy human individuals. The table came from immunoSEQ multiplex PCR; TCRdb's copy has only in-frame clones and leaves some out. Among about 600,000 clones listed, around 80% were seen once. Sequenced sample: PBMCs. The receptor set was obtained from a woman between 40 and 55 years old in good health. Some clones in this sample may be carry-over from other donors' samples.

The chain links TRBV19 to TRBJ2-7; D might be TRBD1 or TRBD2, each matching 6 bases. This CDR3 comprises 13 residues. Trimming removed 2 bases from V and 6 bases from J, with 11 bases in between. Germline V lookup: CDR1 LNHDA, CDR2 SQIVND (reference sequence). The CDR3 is CASSILEGGEQYF. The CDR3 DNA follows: TGTGCCAGTAGTATATTGGAGGGGGGCGAGCAGTACTTC.

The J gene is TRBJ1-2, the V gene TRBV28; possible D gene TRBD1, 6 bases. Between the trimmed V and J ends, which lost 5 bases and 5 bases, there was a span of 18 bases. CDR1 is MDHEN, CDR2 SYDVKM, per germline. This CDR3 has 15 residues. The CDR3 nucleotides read TGTGCCAGCAGTCCCCCCAGCAGGGGACTTTATGGCTACACCTTC. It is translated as CASSPPSRGLYGYTF.

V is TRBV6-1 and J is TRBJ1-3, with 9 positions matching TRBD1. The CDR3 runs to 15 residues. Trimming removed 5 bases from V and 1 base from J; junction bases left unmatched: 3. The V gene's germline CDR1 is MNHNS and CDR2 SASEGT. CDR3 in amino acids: CASSPGTGSGNTIYF. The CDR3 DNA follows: TGTGCCAGCAGTCCCGGGACAGGGTCTGGAAACACCATATATTTT.

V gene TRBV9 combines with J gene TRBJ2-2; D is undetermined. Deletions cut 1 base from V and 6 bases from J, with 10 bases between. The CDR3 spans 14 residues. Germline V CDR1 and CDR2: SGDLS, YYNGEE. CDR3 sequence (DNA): TGTGCCAGCAGCGTAAACATTAATTCCGGGGAGCTGTTTTTT. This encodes CASSVNINSGELFF.

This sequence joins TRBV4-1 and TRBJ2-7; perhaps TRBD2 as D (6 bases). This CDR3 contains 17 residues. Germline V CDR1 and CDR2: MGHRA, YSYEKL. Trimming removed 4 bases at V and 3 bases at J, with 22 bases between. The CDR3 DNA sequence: TGCGCCAGCAGCCCGCACCTGCGAGTAGGGACTCTCTACGAGCAGTACTTC. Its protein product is CASSPHLRVGTLYEQYF.

DNA of the CDR3: TGTGCCAGCAGCTTGCCCCTGGACAGGGGGACCACTGAAGCTTTCTTT. Translated, it gives CASSLPLDRGTTEAFF. The V gene is TRBV5-4, the J gene TRBJ1-1; 10 nucleotides match TRBD1. Looked up from germline, CDR1 is SGHNT and CDR2 is YYREEE (reference sequence). Trimming cost V 1 base and J 4 bases; bases outside gene matches: 7. The CDR3 loop spans 16 amino acids.

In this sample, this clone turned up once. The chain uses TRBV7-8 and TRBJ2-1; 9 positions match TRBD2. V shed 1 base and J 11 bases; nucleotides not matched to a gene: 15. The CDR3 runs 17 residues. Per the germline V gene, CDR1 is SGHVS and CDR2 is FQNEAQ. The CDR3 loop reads CASSLEGELAGYDQQFF. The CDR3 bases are TGTGCCAGCAGCTTAGAGGGGGAGCTAGCGGGATATGATCAGCAGTTCTTC.

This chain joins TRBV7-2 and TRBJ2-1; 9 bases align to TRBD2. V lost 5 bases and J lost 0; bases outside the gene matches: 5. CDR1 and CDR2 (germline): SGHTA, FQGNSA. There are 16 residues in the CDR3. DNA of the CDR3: TGTGCCAGCAGCAGACTAGCGGAGAGCTCCTACAATGAGCAGTTCTTC. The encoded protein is CASSRLAESSYNEQFF.

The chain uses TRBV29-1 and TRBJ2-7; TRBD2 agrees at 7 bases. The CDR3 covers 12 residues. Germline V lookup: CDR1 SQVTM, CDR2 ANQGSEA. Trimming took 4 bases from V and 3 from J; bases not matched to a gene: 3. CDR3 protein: CSVAGGVYEQYF. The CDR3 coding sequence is TGCAGCGTTGCGGGGGGAGTCTACGAGCAGTACTTC.

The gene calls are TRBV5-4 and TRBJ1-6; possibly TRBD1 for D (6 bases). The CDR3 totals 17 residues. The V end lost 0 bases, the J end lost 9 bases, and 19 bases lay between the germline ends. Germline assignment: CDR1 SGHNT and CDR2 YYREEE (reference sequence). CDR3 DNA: TGTGCCAGCAGCTTGGACAGGGATGGTTCGGTATCTTCACCCCTCCACTTT. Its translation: CASSLDRDGSVSSPLHF.

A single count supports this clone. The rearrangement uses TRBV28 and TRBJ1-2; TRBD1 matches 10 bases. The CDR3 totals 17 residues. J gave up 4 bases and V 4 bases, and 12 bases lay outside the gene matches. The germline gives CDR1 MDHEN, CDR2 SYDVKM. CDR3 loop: CASSSPHGQGEGYGYTF. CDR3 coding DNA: TGTGCCAGCAGTTCCCCGCATGGACAGGGGGAGGGCTATGGCTACACCTTC.

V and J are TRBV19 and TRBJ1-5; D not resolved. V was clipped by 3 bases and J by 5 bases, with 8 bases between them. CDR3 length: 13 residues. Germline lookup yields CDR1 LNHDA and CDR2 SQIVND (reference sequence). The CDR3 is CASSMTGDQPQHF. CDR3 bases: TGTGCCAGTAGTATGACCGGGGATCAGCCCCAGCATTTT.

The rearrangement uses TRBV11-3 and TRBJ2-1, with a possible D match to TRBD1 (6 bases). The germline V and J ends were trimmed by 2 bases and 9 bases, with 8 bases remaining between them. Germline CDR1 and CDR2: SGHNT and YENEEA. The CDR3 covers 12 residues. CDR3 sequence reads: CASSLIGGEQFF. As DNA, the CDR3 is TGTGCCAGCAGCTTAATAGGGGGTGAGCAGTTCTTC. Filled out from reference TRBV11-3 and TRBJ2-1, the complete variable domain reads EAGVVQSPRYKIIEKKQPVAFWCNPISGHNTLYWYLQNLGQGPELLIRYENEEAVDDSQLPKDRFSAERLKGVDSTLKIQPAELGDSAVYLCASSLIGGEQFFGPGTRLTVL.

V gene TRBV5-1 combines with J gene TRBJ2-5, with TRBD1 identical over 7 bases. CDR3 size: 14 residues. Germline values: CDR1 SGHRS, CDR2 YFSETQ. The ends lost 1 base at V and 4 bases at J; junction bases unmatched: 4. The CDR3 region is CASSLSGGGETQYF. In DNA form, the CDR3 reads TGCGCCAGCAGCTTGTCAGGGGGTGGAGAGACCCAGTACTTC.

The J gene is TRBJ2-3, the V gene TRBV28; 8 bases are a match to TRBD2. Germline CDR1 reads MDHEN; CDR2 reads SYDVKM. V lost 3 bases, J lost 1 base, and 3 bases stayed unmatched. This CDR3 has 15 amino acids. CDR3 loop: CASSFSGVGTDTQYF. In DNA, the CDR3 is TGTGCCAGCAGTTTTAGCGGGGTTGGCACAGATACGCAGTATTTT.

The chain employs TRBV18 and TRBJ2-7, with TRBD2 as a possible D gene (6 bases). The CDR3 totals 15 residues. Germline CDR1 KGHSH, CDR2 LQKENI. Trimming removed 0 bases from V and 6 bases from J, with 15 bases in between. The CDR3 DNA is TGTGCCAGCTCACCACCTACCCCCGCGGGGAGCGAGCAGTACTTC. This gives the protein CASSPPTPAGSEQYF.

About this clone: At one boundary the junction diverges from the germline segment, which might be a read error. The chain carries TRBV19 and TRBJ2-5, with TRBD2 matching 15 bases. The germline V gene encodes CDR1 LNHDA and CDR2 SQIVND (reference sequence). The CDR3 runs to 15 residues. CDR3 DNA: TGTGCCGGTAGTATCGGACTAGCGGGAGGGCGGACCCAGTACTTC. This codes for CAGSIGLAGGRTQYF.

The CDR3 here is CASSYWGQTEAFF. For the CDR3, the DNA is TGTGCCAGCAGCTATTGGGGCCAAACTGAAGCTTTCTTT. The chain carries TRBV7-9 and TRBJ1-1, with a tentative D call TRBD1 (5 bases). Trimming stripped 4 bases from V and 5 bases from J, with 11 bases between. The CDR3 contains 13 residues. Germline V gene sequence: CDR1 SEHNR, CDR2 FQNEAQ (reference sequence).

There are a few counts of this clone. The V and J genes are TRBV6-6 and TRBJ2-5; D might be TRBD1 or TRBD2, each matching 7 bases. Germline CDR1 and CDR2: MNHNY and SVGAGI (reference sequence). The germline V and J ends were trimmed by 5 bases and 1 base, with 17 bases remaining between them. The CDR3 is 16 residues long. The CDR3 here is CASSPGGDLSQETQYF. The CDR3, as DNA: TGTGCCAGCAGTCCAGGGGGGGACTTATCCCAAGAGACCCAGTACTTC.

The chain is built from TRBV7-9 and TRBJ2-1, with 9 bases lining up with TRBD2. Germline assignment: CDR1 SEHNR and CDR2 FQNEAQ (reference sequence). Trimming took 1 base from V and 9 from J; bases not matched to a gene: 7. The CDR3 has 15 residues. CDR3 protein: CASSLEGGRASEQFF. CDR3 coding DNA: TGTGCCAGCAGCTTAGAGGGCGGGAGGGCCAGTGAGCAGTTCTTC.

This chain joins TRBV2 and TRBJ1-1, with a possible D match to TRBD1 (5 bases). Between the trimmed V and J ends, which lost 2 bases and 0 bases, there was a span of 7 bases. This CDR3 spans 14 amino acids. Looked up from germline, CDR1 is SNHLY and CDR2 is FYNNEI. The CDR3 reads CASSEQGMNTEAFF. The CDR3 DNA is TGTGCCAGCAGTGAACAGGGAATGAACACTGAAGCTTTCTTT.

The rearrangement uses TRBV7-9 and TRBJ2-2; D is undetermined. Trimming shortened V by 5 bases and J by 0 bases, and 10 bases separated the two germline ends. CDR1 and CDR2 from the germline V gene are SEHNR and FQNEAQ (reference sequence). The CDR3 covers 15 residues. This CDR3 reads CASSNLNANTGELFF. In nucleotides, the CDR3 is TGTGCCAGCAGCAACCTAAACGCGAACACCGGGGAGCTGTTTTTT.

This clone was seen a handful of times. The CDR3 region is CAWIRATNTDTQYF. The CDR3 nucleotides are TGTGCCTGGATAAGGGCCACTAACACAGATACGCAGTATTTT. The rearrangement joins TRBV30 to TRBJ2-3; D ambiguous. V was cut by 4 bases and J by 2 bases, with 13 bases left in between. The germline V gene encodes CDR1 GTSNPN and CDR2 SVGIG (reference sequence). The CDR3 spans 14 residues. Looking up the rest from reference TRBV30 and TRBJ2-3 gives the full variable domain: SQTIHQWPATLVQPVGSPLSLECTVEGTSNPNLYWYRQAAGRGLQLLFYSVGIGQISSEVPQNLSASRPQDRQFILSSKKLLLSDSGFYLCAWIRATNTDTQYFGPGTRLTVL.